A single sample is the source of the 17 T cell receptor beta chains below, sequenced in a study of CD8 T cells in ankylosing spondylitis. One entry per CDR3 protein, called by TCRdb with MiXCR from the 5' RACE reads. The profile covers about 360,000 distinct CDR3 sequences, with roughly 14% appearing a single time and 0.9% to 1.2% taken by the ten largest. Sequencing was performed on blood, either unsorted or a sorted T cell fraction (not recorded which). These receptor sequences come from a male donor with ankylosing spondylitis or in good health (not recorded which).

The chain recombines TRBV6-2 or TRBV6-3 with TRBJ2-4; no clear D gene. The V end lost 6 bases, the J end lost 0 bases, and 15 bases lay between the germline ends. The CDR3 totals 16 residues. Germline values: CDR1 MNHEY, CDR2 SVGEGT. In DNA, the CDR3 is TGTGCCAGCAGAGGACGGAGTTTTCTAGCCAAAAACATTCAGTACTTC. Translation: CASRGRSFLAKNIQYF.

This rearrangement joins TRBV5-1 to TRBJ2-5; 8 bases are shared with TRBD1. Germline trimming cut 4 bases from V and 4 bases from J; bases unmatched to any gene: 6. Germline V gene lookup returns CDR1 SGHRS and CDR2 YFSETQ. There are 14 residues in the CDR3. CDR3 region: CASSIGTGLETQYF. The CDR3 DNA reads TGCGCCAGCAGCATTGGGACAGGCCTAGAGACCCAGTACTTC.

The V call is TRBV5-1, the J call TRBJ2-7, with 7 bases fitting TRBD1. The length of the CDR3 is 14 residues. CDR1 and CDR2 (germline): SGHRS, YFSETQ. Trimming removed 4 bases from V and 2 bases from J; junction bases left unmatched: 6. CDR3 sequence: CASSPDRPPYEQYF. CDR3 bases: TGCGCCAGCAGCCCGGACAGGCCTCCCTACGAGCAGTACTTC. The full variable domain, in which reference TRBV5-1 and TRBJ2-7 provide the parts outside the CDR3, is KAGVTQTPRYLIKTRGQQVTLSCSPISGHRSVSWYQQTPGQGLQFLFEYFSETQRNKGNFPGRFSGRQFSNSRSEMNVSTLELGDSALYLCASSPDRPPYEQYFGPGTRLTVT.

J is TRBJ2-1 and V is TRBV12-3 or TRBV12-4; D is possibly TRBD2 (5 bases). V lost 2 bases to trimming and J lost 7 bases, with 12 bases between them. The CDR3 totals 14 residues. The CDR3 bases are TGTGCCAGCAGTTTACCGGGGATAAAGAATGAGCAGTTCTTC. Amino acid sequence: CASSLPGIKNEQFF.

This chain joins TRBV21-1 and TRBJ1-1; the table calls TRBD1, which could not be checked here. TRBV21-1 is recorded as a pseudogene. The CDR3 has 18 residues. The CDR3, as DNA: TGTGCCAGCGAGGGGGACACGGATGATAGAGCCCTGAACACTGAAGCTTTCTTT. It specifies CASEGDTDDRALNTEAFF.

This clonotype occurred a few times. The V call is TRBV11-2, the J call TRBJ2-7; TRBD2 matches at 13 bases. V dropped 5 bases and J dropped 0; count of bases not matched to a gene: 7. The CDR3 sequence is 17 residues long. CDR1 is SGHAT, CDR2 FQNNGV, per germline. As DNA, the CDR3 is TGTGCCAGCAGCCCCCAACTAGCGGGGGGGCTCTCCTACGAGCAGTACTTC. It codes for CASSPQLAGGLSYEQYF.

The chain combines TRBV12-3 or TRBV12-4 with TRBJ1-4; 7 nucleotides line up with TRBD1. Unmatched junction bases numbered 6, after V lost 5 bases and J lost 3 bases. The CDR3 is 15 amino acids. CDR3 sequence (DNA): TGTGCCAGCAGTCCGCTACAGGGGTCTAATGAAAAACTGTTTTTT. Its protein product is CASSPLQGSNEKLFF.

The chain combines TRBV12-3 or TRBV12-4 with TRBJ2-1, with 10 bases lining up with TRBD2. The CDR3 extends over 15 amino acids. V was clipped by 5 bases and J by 4 bases; unmatched bases: 5. The DNA for the CDR3 is TGTGCCAGCAGTCATAGCGGGGGGCGTTACAATGAGCAGTTCTTC. Protein: CASSHSGGRYNEQFF.

The chain carries TRBV20-1 and TRBJ2-1; 11 nucleotides agree with TRBD1. CDR1 and CDR2 (germline): DFQATT, SNEGSKA (reference sequence). V lost 6 bases, J lost 2 bases, and 3 bases stayed unmatched. This CDR3 spans 14 amino acids. CDR3 amino acids: CSAQGQGAYNEQFF. As DNA, the CDR3 is TGCAGTGCCCAGGGACAGGGGGCCTACAATGAGCAGTTCTTC.

This clonotype was picked up a small number of times. In nucleotides, the CDR3 is TGTGCCAGCAGCTTTCAGGGGACCTACGAGCAGTACTTC. Protein: CASSFQGTYEQYF. The chain links TRBV12-3 or TRBV12-4 to TRBJ2-7; a weak D match, TRBD1 (6 bases). The CDR3 is made up of 13 amino acids. The V end was cut by 6 bases, the J end by 2 bases, with 11 bases between.

The rearrangement links TRBV10-3 to TRBJ2-7; 9 bases fit TRBD1. V was pared by 10 bases and J by 7 bases, with 17 bases of the junction left unmatched. Looked up from germline, CDR1 is ENHRY and CDR2 is SYGVKD. CDR3 length equals 15 residues. The CDR3 loop reads CATFNLGGQGGEQYF. The CDR3 bases are TGTGCCACCTTTAACTTGGGGGGACAGGGAGGAGAGCAGTACTTC.

V and J are TRBV11-1 and TRBJ2-5; 9 bases agree with TRBD1. With V trimmed by 2 bases and J by 4 bases, 17 bases remained unmatched. From germline, CDR1 is SGHAT and CDR2 FQDESV (reference sequence). The CDR3 has 19 amino acids. CDR3 coding DNA: TGTGCCAGCAGCTTACTTACCTTTTCACGGGACAGGGTACGAGAGACCCAGTACTTC. Protein: CASSLLTFSRDRVRETQYF.

This clonotype was found many times. V gene TRBV5-1 combines with J gene TRBJ2-7; D tentatively fits TRBD1 or TRBD2 (5 bases each). The V end was cut by 0 bases, the J end by 0 bases, with 7 bases between. This CDR3 region has 14 residues. Germline CDR1 and CDR2: SGHRS and YFSETQ. The CDR3 loop is CASSLGGTSYEQYF. CDR3 bases: TGCGCCAGCAGCTTGGGAGGGACCTCCTACGAGCAGTACTTC.

This clonotype was recorded many times. The rearrangement links TRBV10-3 to TRBJ1-2; 8 bases map to TRBD1. Germline-derived CDR1 and CDR2 are ENHRY and SYGVKD. The CDR3 length is 14 residues. After removal of 6 bases from V and 3 bases from J, the junction contained 6 bases not matched to a gene. The CDR3 loop reads CAISPQGGDYGYTF. Here the CDR3 DNA reads TGTGCCATCAGCCCACAGGGGGGCGACTATGGCTACACCTTC.

This rearrangement joins TRBV20-1 to TRBJ2-3, with D tentatively TRBD1 or TRBD2 (5 bases each). Germline CDR1 DFQATT, CDR2 SNEGSKA (reference sequence). Trimming removed 7 bases from V and 8 bases from J, with 19 bases in between. This CDR3 is 13 amino acids long. The DNA of the CDR3 is TGCAGTGTGAGGGACCGTTTGTCGGGTACGCAGTATTTT. This translates into CSVRDRLSGTQYF.

This clonotype was found a few times. This may stem from a read error, because a much larger clone lies one nucleotide away. This chain uses TRBV12-3 or TRBV12-4 with TRBJ2-2; no clear D. This CDR3 spans 14 amino acids. The CDR3 DNA reads as TGTGCCAGCAGTTTATTGGGAAACAACGGGGAGCTGTTTTTT. This encodes CASSLLGNNGELFF.

The chain joins TRBV7-2 to TRBJ2-5; 12 bases line up with TRBD2. V shed 5 bases and J 0 bases; nucleotides not matched to a gene: 10. Germline CDR1 SGHTA, CDR2 FQGNSA. This CDR3 contains 18 residues. CDR3 nucleotide sequence: TGTGCCAGCAGCCTTAGCACTAGCGGGGGGACGTACCAAGAGACCCAGTACTTC. This encodes CASSLSTSGGTYQETQYF.